These 17 T cell receptor beta chains originate from one sample sequenced in a study of blood T cell repertoires in COVID-19. TCRdb keeps only in-frame clones here, not all; method: immunoSEQ multiplex PCR. The table includes around 230,000 clones, around nine tenths detected once. The sequenced material came from PBMCs or T cells enriched from blood (not recorded which). These receptors were obtained from a woman aged 30 to 39 with acute COVID-19.

The chain recombines TRBV11-2 with TRBJ2-3, with TRBD2 matching 9 bases. This CDR3 comprises 15 residues. The germline V gene encodes CDR1 SGHAT and CDR2 FQNNGV. Unmatched junction bases numbered 1, after V lost 3 bases and J lost 0 bases. For the CDR3, the DNA is TGTGCCAGCAGCTTGAGCGGGGGGAGCACAGATACGCAGTATTTT. Amino acids: CASSLSGGSTDTQYF.

The CDR3 reads CASTSKNVRQYEQYF. In DNA, the CDR3 is TGTGCCAGCACCTCAAAGAACGTCAGACAGTACGAGCAGTACTTC. The V and J genes are TRBV6-6 and TRBJ2-7, with a possible D match to TRBD1 (5 bases). Germline V gene sequence: CDR1 MNHNY, CDR2 SVGAGI (reference sequence). The V end lost 7 bases, the J end lost 4 bases, and 20 bases lay between the germline ends. The CDR3 totals 15 residues.

The chain couples TRBV3-1 (or the pseudogene TRBV3-2) to TRBJ2-5; 10 bases align to TRBD2. Germline values: CDR1 LGHDT, CDR2 YNNKEL (reference sequence). Losses at the gene ends were 3 bases for V and 2 bases for J; bases not matched to a gene: 3. The CDR3 sequence is 15 residues long. CDR3 nucleotide sequence: TGTGCCAGCAGCCAGAGGACTAGCGGACAAGAGACCCAGTACTTC. Its translation is CASSQRTSGQETQYF.

The genes are TRBV28 and TRBJ1-2; 10 bases are shared with TRBD1. CDR1 is MDHEN and CDR2 is SYDVKM in the germline V gene. J gave up 7 bases and V 10 bases, and 12 bases lay outside the gene matches. The length of the CDR3 is 14 residues. CDR3: CATLIGTGDAGYTF. The CDR3 nucleotides are TGTGCCACCTTAATCGGGACAGGGGACGCTGGCTACACCTTC.

Here the CDR3 DNA reads TGCGCCAGCAGCAGTTGGACAGGGGATGGGGAGACCCAGTACTTC. Protein product: CASSSWTGDGETQYF. The chain employs TRBV5-1 and TRBJ2-5, with 9 bases identical to TRBD1. Germline values: CDR1 SGHRS, CDR2 YFSETQ. With V trimmed by 4 bases and J by 5 bases, 9 bases remained unmatched. The CDR3 loop spans 15 amino acids.

This chain uses TRBV30 with TRBJ1-6; 7 bases map to TRBD1. The CDR3 is 13 amino acids. The ends lost 8 bases at V and 6 bases at J; junction bases unmatched: 7. Germline V gene sequence: CDR1 GTSNPN, CDR2 SVGIG (reference sequence). Here the CDR3 DNA reads TGTGCCGGGACCGGGACAGCTAATTCACCCCTCCACTTT. This sequence encodes CAGTGTANSPLHF.

The rearrangement links TRBV4-1 to TRBJ2-3; no definite D call. Germline V gene sequence: CDR1 MGHRA, CDR2 YSYEKL. The CDR3 runs 12 residues. V was shortened by 1 base and J by 3 bases, with 2 bases between the two germline ends. CDR3 sequence: CASSQATDTQYF. The DNA for the CDR3 is TGCGCCAGCAGCCAAGCGACAGATACGCAGTATTTT.

This clone was found once. V usage is TRBV6-5 and J usage is TRBJ1-1; 8 bases fit TRBD1. This CDR3 comprises 14 residues. CDR1 and CDR2 from the germline V gene are MNHEY and SVGAGI. V trimming: 6 bases; J trimming: 5 bases; junction bases outside the gene matches: 8. CDR3 nucleotides: TGTGCCAGCAGACCGCGACAGGGGTCAACTGAAGCTTTCTTT. Translated, it gives CASRPRQGSTEAFF.

V gene TRBV2 combines with J gene TRBJ2-7, with a possible D match to TRBD2 (5 bases). Per germline, CDR1 SNHLY and CDR2 FYNNEI. CDR3 length: 15 amino acids. Between the trimmed V and J ends, which lost 1 base and 2 bases, there was a span of 12 bases. The CDR3 coding sequence is TGTGCCAGCAGTGAAGGTCCGGGGTCGCCCTACGAGCAGTACTTC. This translates into CASSEGPGSPYEQYF.

V usage is TRBV6-5 and J usage is TRBJ1-5; D is ambiguous. V lost 8 bases and J lost 0, with 8 bases in between. Germline CDR1 is MNHEY and CDR2 is SVGAGI. This CDR3 spans 13 amino acids. The CDR3 region is CASDNYSNQPQHF. CDR3 DNA sequence: TGTGCCAGCGACAATTATAGCAATCAGCCCCAGCATTTT.

CDR3: CASRRDRVIEQYF. CDR3 DNA sequence: TGTGCCAGCAGGAGGGACAGGGTGATCGAGCAGTACTTC. This sequence joins TRBV2 and TRBJ2-7, with TRBD1 matching over 9 bases. From germline, CDR1 is SNHLY and CDR2 FYNNEI. This CDR3 spans 13 amino acids. V trimming: 6 bases; J trimming: 6 bases; junction bases outside the gene matches: 6. Combining the CDR3 with reference TRBV2 and TRBJ2-7 gives the whole variable domain EPEVTQTPSHQVTQMGQEVILRCVPISNHLYFYWYRQILGQKVEFLVSFYNNEISEKSEIFDDQFSVERPDGSNFTLKIRSTKLEDSAMYFCASRRDRVIEQYFGPGTRLTVT.

The chain combines TRBV7-8 with TRBJ2-7; possibly TRBD2 for D (5 bases). Trimming cost V 1 base and J 1 base, with 11 bases left between them. CDR1 is SGHVS and CDR2 is FQNEAQ in the germline V gene. The CDR3 runs to 15 residues. The CDR3 region has the DNA TGTGCCAGCAGCTTAGGACGACTACTTTCCTACGAGCAGTACTTC. Translated, it gives CASSLGRLLSYEQYF.

This sequence joins TRBV6-5 and TRBJ1-1; D is undetermined. The CDR3 contains 13 residues. V was cut by 0 bases and J by 0 bases, with 2 bases left in between. The germline CDR1 and CDR2 sequences are MNHEY and SVGAGI. The CDR3 protein is CASSYSMNTEAFF. In DNA, the CDR3 is TGTGCCAGCAGTTACTCTATGAACACTGAAGCTTTCTTT.

The J gene is TRBJ1-1, the V gene TRBV3-1 (or the pseudogene TRBV3-2); 10 bases are a match to TRBD1. This CDR3 has 17 amino acids. The germline CDR1 and CDR2 sequences are LGHDT and YNNKEL (reference sequence). J gave up 3 bases and V 2 bases, and 9 bases lay outside the gene matches. CDR3: CASSQPGQGGRDTEAFF. CDR3 DNA sequence: TGTGCCAGCAGCCAACCCGGACAGGGGGGGAGAGACACTGAAGCTTTCTTT.

The V and J genes are TRBV21-1 and TRBJ1-2; TRBD1, the table's D call, lacks a check against the DNA. TRBV21-1 is flagged as a pseudogene. The CDR3 has 15 residues. CDR3 DNA: TGTGCCAGCACGAGACAGGGCGGGTTTTTTGATGGCTACACCTTC. Protein product: CASTRQGGFFDGYTF.

This chain joins TRBV7-8 and TRBJ1-2; TRBD1 aligns across 8 bases. CDR1 and CDR2 from the germline V gene are SGHVS and FQNEAQ. CDR3 length: 14 amino acids. Trimming removed 5 bases from V and 8 bases from J; junction bases left unmatched: 10. CDR3 loop: CASSPSRTGYGYTF. The CDR3 region has the DNA TGTGCCAGCAGCCCCTCAAGGACAGGGTACGGCTACACCTTC.

CDR3 in DNA: TGTGCCAGCAGCGTAGGGGCGGGGGAGGCCTACGAGCAGTACTTC. It encodes CASSVGAGEAYEQYF. The gene calls are TRBV9 and TRBJ2-7; TRBD2 aligns across 7 bases. The CDR3 sequence is 15 residues long. Germline loops: CDR1 SGDLS, CDR2 YYNGEE. Trimming cost V 0 bases and J 2 bases; bases outside gene matches: 5.